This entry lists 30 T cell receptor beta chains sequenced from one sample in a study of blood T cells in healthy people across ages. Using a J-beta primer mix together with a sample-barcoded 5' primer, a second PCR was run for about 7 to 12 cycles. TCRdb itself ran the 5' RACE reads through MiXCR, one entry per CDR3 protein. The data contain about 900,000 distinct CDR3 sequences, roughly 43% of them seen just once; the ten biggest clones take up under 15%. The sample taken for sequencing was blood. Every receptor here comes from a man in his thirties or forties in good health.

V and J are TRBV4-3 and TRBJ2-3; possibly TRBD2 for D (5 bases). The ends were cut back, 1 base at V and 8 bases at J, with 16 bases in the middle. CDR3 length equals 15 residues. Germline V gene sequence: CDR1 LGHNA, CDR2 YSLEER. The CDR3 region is CASSQAGGSEGTQYF. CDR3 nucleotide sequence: TGCGCCAGCAGCCAAGCAGGTGGAAGCGAGGGTACGCAGTATTTT.

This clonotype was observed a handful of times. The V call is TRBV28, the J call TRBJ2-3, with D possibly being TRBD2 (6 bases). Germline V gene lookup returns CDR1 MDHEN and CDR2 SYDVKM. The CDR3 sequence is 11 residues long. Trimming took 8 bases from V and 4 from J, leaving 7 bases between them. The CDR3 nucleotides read TGTGCCAGCCGGGACTCAGATACGCAGTATTTT. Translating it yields CASRDSDTQYF. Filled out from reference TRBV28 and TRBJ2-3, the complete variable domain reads DVKVTQSSRYLVKRTGEKVFLECVQDMDHENMFWYRQDPGLGLRLIYFSYDVKMKEKGDIPEGYSVSREKKERFSLILESASTNQTSMYLCASRDSDTQYFGPGTRLTVL.

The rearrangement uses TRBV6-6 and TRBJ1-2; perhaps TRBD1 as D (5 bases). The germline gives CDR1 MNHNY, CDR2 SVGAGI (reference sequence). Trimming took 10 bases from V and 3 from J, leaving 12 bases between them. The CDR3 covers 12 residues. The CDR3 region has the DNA TGTGCCACCCAGGGTGTTGACTATGGCTACACCTTC. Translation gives CATQGVDYGYTF.

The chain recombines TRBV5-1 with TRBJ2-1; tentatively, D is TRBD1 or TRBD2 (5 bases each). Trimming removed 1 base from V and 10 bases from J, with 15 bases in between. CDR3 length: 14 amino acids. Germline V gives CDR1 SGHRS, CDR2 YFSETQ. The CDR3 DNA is TGCGCCAGCAGCTTGTCCGCCCCAGGGAGCGAGCAGTTCTTC. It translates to CASSLSAPGSEQFF.

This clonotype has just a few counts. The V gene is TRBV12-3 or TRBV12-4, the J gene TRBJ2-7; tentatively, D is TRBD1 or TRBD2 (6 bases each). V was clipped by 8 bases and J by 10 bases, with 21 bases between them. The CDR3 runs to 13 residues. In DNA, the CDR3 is TGTGCCAGCCCCGGTGGGGGGCCAAAATCCCAGTACTTC. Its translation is CASPGGGPKSQYF.

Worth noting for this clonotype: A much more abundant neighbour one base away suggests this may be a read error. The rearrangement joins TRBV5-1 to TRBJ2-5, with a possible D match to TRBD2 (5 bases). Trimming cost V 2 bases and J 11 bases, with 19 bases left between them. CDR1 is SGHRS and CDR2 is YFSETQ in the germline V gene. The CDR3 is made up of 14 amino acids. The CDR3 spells CASSFRAGRDEQYF. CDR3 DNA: TGCGCCAGCAGCTTCCGGGCTGGACGGGATGAGCAGTACTTC.

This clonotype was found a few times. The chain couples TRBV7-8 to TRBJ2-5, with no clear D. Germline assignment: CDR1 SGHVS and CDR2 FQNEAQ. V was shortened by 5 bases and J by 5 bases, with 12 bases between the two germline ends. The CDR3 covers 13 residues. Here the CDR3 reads CASSRDRVETQYF. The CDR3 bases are TGTGCCAGCAGCCGTGATCGGGTGGAGACCCAGTACTTC.

The CDR3 sequence: CSVAGQNYGYTF. The CDR3 nucleotides read TGCAGCGTTGCCGGACAAAACTATGGCTACACCTTC. This chain links TRBV29-1 with TRBJ1-2, with D maybe TRBD1 (5 bases). The V and J ends lost 4 bases and 2 bases respectively, with 8 bases between them. The CDR3 is 12 amino acids. Germline values: CDR1 SQVTM, CDR2 ANQGSEA.

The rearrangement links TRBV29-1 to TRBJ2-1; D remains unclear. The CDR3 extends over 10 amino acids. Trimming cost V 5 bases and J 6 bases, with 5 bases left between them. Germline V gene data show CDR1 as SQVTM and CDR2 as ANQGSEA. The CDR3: CSVHRNEQFF. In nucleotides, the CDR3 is TGCAGCGTTCACCGCAATGAGCAGTTCTTC.

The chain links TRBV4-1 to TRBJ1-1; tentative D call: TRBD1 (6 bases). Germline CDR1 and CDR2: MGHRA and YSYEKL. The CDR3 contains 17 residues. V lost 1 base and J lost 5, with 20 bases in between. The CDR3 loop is CASSQGGAGALLTEAFF. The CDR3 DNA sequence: TGCGCCAGCAGCCAAGGCGGGGCAGGGGCCTTATTAACTGAAGCTTTCTTT.

The CDR3: CASSLDVDETQYF. DNA for the CDR3: TGTGCCAGCAGCTTAGACGTAGACGAGACCCAGTACTTC. This chain joins TRBV5-5 and TRBJ2-7; unclear D gene. The J call is doubtful: the DNA matches TRBJ2-5 better. CDR3 length equals 13 residues. Germline V lookup: CDR1 SGHKS, CDR2 YYEKEE (reference sequence).

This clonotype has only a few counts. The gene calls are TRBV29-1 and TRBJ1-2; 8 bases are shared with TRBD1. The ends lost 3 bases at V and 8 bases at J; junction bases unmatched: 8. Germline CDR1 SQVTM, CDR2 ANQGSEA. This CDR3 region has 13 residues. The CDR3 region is CSVDLQGAGGYTF. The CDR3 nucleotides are TGCAGCGTTGATTTGCAGGGGGCTGGGGGCTACACCTTC.

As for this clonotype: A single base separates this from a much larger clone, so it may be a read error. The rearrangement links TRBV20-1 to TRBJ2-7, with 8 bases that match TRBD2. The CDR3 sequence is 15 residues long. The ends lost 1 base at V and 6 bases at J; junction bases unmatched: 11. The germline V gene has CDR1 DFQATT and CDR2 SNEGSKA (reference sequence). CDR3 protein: CSARGLGLEVGEQYF. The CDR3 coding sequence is TGCAGTGCTAGAGGTTTGGGACTAGAGGTGGGCGAGCAGTACTTC.

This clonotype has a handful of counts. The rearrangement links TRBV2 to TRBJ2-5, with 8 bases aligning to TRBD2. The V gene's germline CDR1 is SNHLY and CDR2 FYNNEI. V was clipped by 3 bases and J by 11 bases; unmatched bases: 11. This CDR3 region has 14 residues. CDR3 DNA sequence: TGTGCCAGCAGTGAGGGACTAGAGTACAATGAGCAGTACTTC. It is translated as CASSEGLEYNEQYF. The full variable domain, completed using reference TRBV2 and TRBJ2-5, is EPEVTQTPSHQVTQMGQEVILRCVPISNHLYFYWYRQILGQKVEFLVSFYNNEISEKSEIFDDQFSVERPDGSNFTLKIRSTKLEDSAMYFCASSEGLEYNEQYFGPGTRLLVL.

The CDR3 loop reads CASSPSISGGAHEQFF. Here the CDR3 DNA reads TGTGCCAGCAGTCCTAGTATTAGCGGGGGGGCCCATGAGCAGTTCTTC. The chain couples TRBV6-4 to TRBJ2-1; 11 nucleotides line up with TRBD2. CDR3 length: 16 residues. V lost 5 bases, J lost 8 bases, and 11 bases stayed unmatched. Germline-derived CDR1 and CDR2 are MRHNA and SNTAGT.

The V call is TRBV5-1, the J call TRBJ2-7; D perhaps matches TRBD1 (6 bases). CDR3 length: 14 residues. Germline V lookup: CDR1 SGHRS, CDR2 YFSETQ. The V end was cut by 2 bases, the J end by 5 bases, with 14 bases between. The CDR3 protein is CASSFGQPSHEQYF. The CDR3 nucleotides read TGCGCCAGCAGCTTCGGACAGCCGTCCCACGAGCAGTACTTC.

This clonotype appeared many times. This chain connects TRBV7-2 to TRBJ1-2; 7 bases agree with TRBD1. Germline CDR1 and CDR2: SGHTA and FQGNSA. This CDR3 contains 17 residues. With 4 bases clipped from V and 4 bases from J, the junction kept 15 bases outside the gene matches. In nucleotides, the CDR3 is TGTGCCAGCAGCTCGCGACAGGGTCTATGGGGGGGCTATGGCTACACCTTC. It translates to CASSSRQGLWGGYGYTF. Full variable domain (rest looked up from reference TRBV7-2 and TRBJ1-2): GAGVSQSPSNKVTEKGKDVELRCDPISGHTALYWYRQSLGQGLEFLIYFQGNSAPDKSGLPSDRFSAERTGGSVSTLTIQRTQQEDSAVYLCASSSRQGLWGGYGYTFGSGTRLTVV.

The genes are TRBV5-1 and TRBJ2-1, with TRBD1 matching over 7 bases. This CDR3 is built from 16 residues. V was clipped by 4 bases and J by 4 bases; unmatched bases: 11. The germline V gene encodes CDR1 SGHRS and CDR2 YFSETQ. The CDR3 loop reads CASSLYRDRTYNEQFF. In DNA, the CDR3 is TGCGCCAGCAGCCTGTACCGGGACAGAACTTACAATGAGCAGTTCTTC.

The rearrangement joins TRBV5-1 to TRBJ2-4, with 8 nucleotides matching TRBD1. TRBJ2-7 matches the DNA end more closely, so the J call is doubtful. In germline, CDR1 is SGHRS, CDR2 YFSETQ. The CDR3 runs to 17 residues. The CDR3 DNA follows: TGCGCCAGCAGCTTAGCCCCTCTCCGGGACAGGCCCTACGAGCAGTACTTC. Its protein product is CASSLAPLRDRPYEQYF.

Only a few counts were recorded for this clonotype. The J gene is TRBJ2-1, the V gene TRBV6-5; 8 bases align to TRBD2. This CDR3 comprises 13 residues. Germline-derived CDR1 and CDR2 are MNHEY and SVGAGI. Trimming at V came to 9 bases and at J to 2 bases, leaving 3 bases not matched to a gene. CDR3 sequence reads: CASSGKAYNEQFF. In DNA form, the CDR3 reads TGTGCCAGTAGCGGGAAAGCCTACAATGAGCAGTTCTTC.

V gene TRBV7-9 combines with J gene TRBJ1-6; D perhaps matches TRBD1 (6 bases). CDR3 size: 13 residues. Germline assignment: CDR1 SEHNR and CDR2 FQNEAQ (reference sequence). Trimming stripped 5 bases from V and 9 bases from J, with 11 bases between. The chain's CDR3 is CASSPDSPSPLHF. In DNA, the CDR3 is TGTGCCAGCAGCCCGGACAGTCCTTCACCCCTCCACTTT.

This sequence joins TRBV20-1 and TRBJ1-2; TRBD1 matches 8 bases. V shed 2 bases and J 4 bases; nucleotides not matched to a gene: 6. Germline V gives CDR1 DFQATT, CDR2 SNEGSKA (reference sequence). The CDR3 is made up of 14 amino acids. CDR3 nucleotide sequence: TGCAGTGCTAGAATGGACAGGGCGACCTATGGCTACACCTTC. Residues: CSARMDRATYGYTF.

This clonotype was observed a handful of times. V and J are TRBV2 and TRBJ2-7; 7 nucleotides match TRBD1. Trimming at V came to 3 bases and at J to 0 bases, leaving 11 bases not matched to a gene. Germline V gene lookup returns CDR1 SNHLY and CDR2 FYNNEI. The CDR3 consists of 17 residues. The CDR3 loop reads CASSDEWLTGSSYEQYF. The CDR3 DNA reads TGTGCCAGCAGTGATGAATGGTTGACAGGGAGCTCCTACGAGCAGTACTTC.

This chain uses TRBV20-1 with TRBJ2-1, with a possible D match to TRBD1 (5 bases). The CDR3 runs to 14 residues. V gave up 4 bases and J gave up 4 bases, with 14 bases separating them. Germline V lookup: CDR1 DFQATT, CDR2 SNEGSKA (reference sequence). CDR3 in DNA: TGCAGTGCTACCTCCGGTCAGGGTTACAATGAGCAGTTCTTC. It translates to CSATSGQGYNEQFF.

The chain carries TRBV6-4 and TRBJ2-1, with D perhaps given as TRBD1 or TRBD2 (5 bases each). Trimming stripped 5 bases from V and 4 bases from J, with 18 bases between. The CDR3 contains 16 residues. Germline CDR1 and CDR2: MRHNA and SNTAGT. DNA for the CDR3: TGTGCCAGCAGTAACAAGGGACCAGCGGATTACAATGAGCAGTTCTTC. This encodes CASSNKGPADYNEQFF.

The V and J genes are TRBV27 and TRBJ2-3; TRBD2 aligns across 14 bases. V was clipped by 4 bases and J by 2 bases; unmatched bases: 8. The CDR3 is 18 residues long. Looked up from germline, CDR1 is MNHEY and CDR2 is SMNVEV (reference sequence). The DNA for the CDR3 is TGTGCCAGCAGTTCCCTCTCGACTAGCGGGGGGGCCACAGATACGCAGTATTTT. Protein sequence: CASSSLSTSGGATDTQYF.

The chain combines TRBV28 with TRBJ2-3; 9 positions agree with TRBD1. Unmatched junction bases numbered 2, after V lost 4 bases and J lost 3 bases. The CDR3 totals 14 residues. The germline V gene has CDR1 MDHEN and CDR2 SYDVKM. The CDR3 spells CASSSGTGTDTQYF. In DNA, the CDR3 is TGTGCCAGCAGTTCCGGGACAGGGACAGATACGCAGTATTTT.

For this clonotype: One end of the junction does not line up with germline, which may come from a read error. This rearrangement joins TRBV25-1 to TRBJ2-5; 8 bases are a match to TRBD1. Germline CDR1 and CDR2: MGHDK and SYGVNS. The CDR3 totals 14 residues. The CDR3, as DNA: TGTGCCGGCAGCTTGACAGGGGATCTACGGGCCCAGTTTTTC. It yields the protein CAGSLTGDLRAQFF.

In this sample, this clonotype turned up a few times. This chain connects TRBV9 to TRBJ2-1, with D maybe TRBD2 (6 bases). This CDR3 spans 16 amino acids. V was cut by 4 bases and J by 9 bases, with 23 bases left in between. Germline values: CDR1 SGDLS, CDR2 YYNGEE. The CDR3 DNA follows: TGTGCCAGCAGCCGTGCCGGGACTTCCCTAGTGGGTGAGCAGTTCTTC. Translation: CASSRAGTSLVGEQFF.

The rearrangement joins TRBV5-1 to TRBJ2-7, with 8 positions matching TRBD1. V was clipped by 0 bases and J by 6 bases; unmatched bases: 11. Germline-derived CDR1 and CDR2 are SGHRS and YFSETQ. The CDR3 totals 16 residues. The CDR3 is CASSLEYRGSTGEQYF. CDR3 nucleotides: TGCGCCAGCAGCTTGGAATACAGGGGGTCCACGGGCGAGCAGTACTTC.